These T cell receptor beta chains were read from a single sample in a study of Tregs in tolerant kidney transplant recipients. The repertoire was sequenced with immunoSEQ multiplex PCR; TCRdb's copy has only in-frame clones and lacks some. The sample consists of tens of thousands of clones, under 95% of them appearing once. The sequences come from CD4+ T cells from blood, collected before the transplant. These receptors were obtained from a human donor who received a combined kidney and bone marrow transplant. Both conserved end residues are trimmed from each CDR3.

J gene,V gene,CDR3 protein
TRBJ2-7,TRBV4-3,ASSQGYPDRLNPYEQY
TRBJ2-7,TRBV9,ASSPAATGKQY
TRBJ2-2,TRBV4-3,ASSQANEGELF
TRBJ2-7,TRBV11-3,ASSRTGMSEQY
TRBJ2-1,TRBV10-3,AISTFGQAVGDEQF
TRBJ1-3,TRBV30,AWSPLGTGNSGNTIY
TRBJ2-3,TRBV18,ASSPGLAGTDTQY
TRBJ1-1,TRBV9,ASSTGWETEAF
TRBJ2-7,TRBV7-2,ASSVTNLLHEQY
TRBJ2-2,TRBV5-6,ASSRDRRDTGELF
TRBJ1-1,TRBV15,ATSRDGTVNTEAF
TRBJ2-1,TRBV4-3,ASSQRLAGGNREQF
TRBJ2-1,TRBV5-1,ASSFLGQGRNEQF
TRBJ2-2,TRBV7-3,ASSFPSGRNTGELF
TRBJ1-6,TRBV6-6,ASSYRGLTYNSPLH
TRBJ1-6,TRBV30,AWNRTPPPSLH
TRBJ2-3,TRBV6-1,ASSEQGLANTDTQY
TRBJ1-1,TRBV5-1,ASSLSLNTEAF
TRBJ2-5,TRBV11-3,ASSSSLAGEETQY
TRBJ2-7,TRBV19,ASSGGTSPFYEQY
TRBJ1-3,TRBV7-6,ASSQQGMTGNTIY
TRBJ2-1,TRBV19,ASSIKPPTSGSFRSYNEQF
TRBJ1-2,TRBV7-9,ASSLAAHGGHYGYT
TRBJ2-3,TRBV10-3,AISVYSGTSDTDTQY
TRBJ1-2,TRBV29-1,SVSQEGYGHT
TRBJ1-2,TRBV29-1,SAETGGDGYT
TRBJ2-1,TRBV7-9,ASHRELEYNEQF
TRBJ2-3,TRBV7-2,ASSPGTSTDTQY
TRBJ2-1,TRBV7-3,ASSPLGSGGGNEQF
TRBJ1-3,TRBV4-2,ASSPANRIRSGNTIY
TRBJ2-7,TRBV9,ASSVGSSGYEQY